These T cell receptor beta chains were read from a single sample in a study of blood T cell repertoires in COVID-19. Sequenced by immunoSEQ multiplex PCR; TCRdb stores in-frame clones only, minus some. The table includes approximately 150,000 clones, roughly 80% detected once. The sequenced material came from PBMCs or T cells enriched from blood (not recorded which). These receptors were taken from a middle-aged woman with acute COVID-19. CDR3s include the opening cysteine and the closing phenylalanine or tryptophan. D genes are given only for firm matches. Part of the rows lack a size; the others show once, few, many or a class for expanded clones.

J: TRBJ2-5
V: TRBV10-3
size: NA
D: TRBD1
CDR3: CAISGGPGTGWYF
DNA: TGTGCCATCAGTGGAGGACCCGGGACAGGGTGGTACTTC

J: TRBJ1-3
V: TRBV5-1
size: NA
D: TRBD1
CDR3: CASSFHGQGESSGNTIYF
DNA: TGCGCCAGCAGCTTCCACGGACAGGGGGAATCCTCTGGAAACACCATATATTTT

J: TRBJ2-1
V: TRBV5-1
size: NA
D: TRBD2
CDR3: CASTLAGGFYNEQFF
DNA: TGCGCCAGCACCCTAGCGGGAGGATTCTACAATGAGCAGTTCTTC

J: TRBJ1-6
V: TRBV7-2
size: NA
D: TRBD1
CDR3: CASSPQTDRGYSPLHF
DNA: TGTGCCAGCAGCCCCCAGACGGACAGGGGTTATTCACCCCTCCACTTT

J: TRBJ2-7
V: TRBV29-1
size: NA
D: NA
CDR3: CSVRHGAPYEQYF
DNA: TGCAGCGTTCGGCATGGGGCCCCCTACGAGCAGTACTTC

J: TRBJ2-2
V: TRBV18
size: NA
D: TRBD2
CDR3: CASSPRTSGRNVGELFF
DNA: TGTGCCAGCTCACCGAGGACTAGCGGGAGAAATGTCGGGGAGCTGTTTTTT

J: TRBJ1-2
V: TRBV4-2
size: NA
D: NA
CDR3: CASSQDVPRDNNYGYTF
DNA: TGTGCCAGCAGCCAAGATGTTCCCAGGGACAATAACTATGGCTACACCTTC

J: TRBJ2-7
V: TRBV5-4
size: NA
D: NA
CDR3: CASSVAVDRSSYEQYF
DNA: TGTGCCAGCAGCGTTGCGGTGGATAGGAGCTCCTACGAGCAGTACTTC

J: TRBJ2-1
V: TRBV6-6
size: NA
D: TRBD1
CDR3: CASRQGIGNEQFF
DNA: TGTGCCAGCCGACAGGGGATTGGGAATGAGCAGTTCTTC

J: TRBJ1-2
V: TRBV6-1
size: NA
D: TRBD1
CDR3: CASSTDRGPNYGYTF
DNA: TGTGCCAGCAGTACGGACAGGGGCCCTAACTATGGCTACACCTTC

J: TRBJ2-5
V: TRBV18
size: NA
D: NA
CDR3: CASSPTPRNWRSQETQYF
DNA: TGTGCCAGCTCACCAACTCCGAGGAATTGGAGGAGTCAAGAGACCCAGTACTTC

J: TRBJ2-2
V: TRBV15
size: NA
D: NA
CDR3: CATSRQEEGTGELFF
DNA: TGTGCCACCAGCAGGCAGGAGGAAGGCACCGGGGAGCTGTTTTTT

J: TRBJ1-1
V: TRBV5-1
size: once
D: NA
CDR3: CASADPERTLVNTEAFF
DNA: TGCGCCAGCGCGGATCCGGAGCGAACTTTAGTGAACACTGAAGCTTTCTTT

J: TRBJ1-2
V: TRBV5-1
size: NA
D: TRBD1
CDR3: CASSDRDRGVDYGYTF
DNA: TGCGCCAGCAGCGACCGGGACAGGGGAGTAGACTATGGCTACACCTTC

J: TRBJ2-1
V: TRBV16
size: once
D: NA
CDR3: CASSQNSDYSYNEQFF
DNA: TGTGCCAGCAGCCAAAATTCGGACTATTCCTACAATGAGCAGTTCTTC

J: TRBJ1-1
V: TRBV19
size: NA
D: TRBD1
CDR3: CASSISQGGWWTEAFF
DNA: TGTGCCAGTAGTATAAGCCAGGGGGGTTGGTGGACTGAAGCTTTCTTT

J: TRBJ2-2
V: TRBV10-1
size: few
D: NA
CDR3: CARQDGNTGELFF
DNA: TGCGCCAGACAGGATGGGAACACCGGGGAGCTGTTTTTT

J: TRBJ2-3
V: TRBV18
size: NA
D: TRBD2
CDR3: CASSPGTSGRVTDTQYF
DNA: TGTGCCAGCTCACCCGGGACTAGCGGGAGGGTCACAGATACGCAGTATTTT

J: TRBJ2-1
V: TRBV15
size: NA
D: TRBD2
CDR3: CATSTTSGSYEQFF
DNA: TGTGCCACCTCCACGACTAGCGGGAGTTATGAGCAGTTCTTC

J: TRBJ1-1
V: TRBV2
size: once
D: TRBD1
CDR3: CASILDRGNTEAFF
DNA: TGTGCCAGCATACTGGACAGGGGCAACACTGAAGCTTTCTTT

J: TRBJ1-1
V: TRBV3-1/TRBV3-2
size: NA
D: TRBD1
CDR3: CASSQTHRGGTEAFF
DNA: TGTGCCAGCAGCCAGACCCACAGGGGAGGCACTGAAGCTTTCTTT

J: TRBJ1-2
V: TRBV30
size: NA
D: TRBD1
CDR3: CAWSAGTGDGYTF
DNA: TGTGCCTGGAGTGCAGGGACAGGGGACGGCTACACCTTC

J: TRBJ2-5
V: TRBV4-1
size: NA
D: TRBD1
CDR3: CASSRAGTGEETQYF
DNA: TGCGCCAGCAGCCGAGCCGGGACAGGGGAAGAGACCCAGTACTTC

J: TRBJ1-5
V: TRBV2
size: few
D: TRBD1
CDR3: CASSGQGRSQPQHF
DNA: TGTGCCAGCAGCGGACAGGGCCGGAGTCAGCCCCAGCATTTT

J: TRBJ1-3
V: TRBV9
size: NA
D: NA
CDR3: CASSLDSTGNTIYF
DNA: TGTGCCAGCAGCTTGGACAGTACGGGAAACACCATATATTTT

J: TRBJ2-7
V: TRBV25-1
size: NA
D: TRBD2
CDR3: CASGRGYEQYF
DNA: TGTGCCAGCGGGAGGGGTTACGAGCAGTACTTC

J: TRBJ2-7
V: TRBV10-1
size: NA
D: TRBD2
CDR3: CASSEGGRAYEQYF
DNA: TGCGCCAGCAGTGAGGGCGGGAGGGCCTACGAGCAGTACTTC

J: TRBJ2-1
V: TRBV29-1
size: NA
D: TRBD2
CDR3: CSVDPSGSGEQFF
DNA: TGCAGCGTTGATCCTAGCGGGAGTGGTGAGCAGTTCTTC

J: TRBJ1-4
V: TRBV27
size: NA
D: TRBD1
CDR3: CASSSTGDPTNEKLFF
DNA: TGTGCCAGCAGTTCAACAGGGGATCCCACTAATGAAAAACTGTTTTTT

J: TRBJ2-5
V: TRBV5-1
size: NA
D: NA
CDR3: CASRGLPQETQYF
DNA: TGCGCCAGCAGGGGACTTCCTCAAGAGACCCAGTACTTC

J: TRBJ1-2
V: TRBV6-5
size: NA
D: NA
CDR3: CASSAPTRASSGYTF
DNA: TGTGCCAGCAGCGCCCCTACCCGAGCGAGTTCTGGCTACACCTTC

J: TRBJ2-6
V: TRBV19
size: NA
D: NA
CDR3: CASRITGKISGANVLTF
DNA: TGTGCCAGTAGGATCACAGGGAAAATCTCTGGGGCCAACGTCCTGACTTTC

J: TRBJ1-2
V: TRBV19
size: NA
D: NA
CDR3: CASSIDRGGYGYTF
DNA: TGTGCCAGTAGTATAGATCGGGGAGGCTATGGCTACACCTTC

J: TRBJ2-1
V: TRBV27
size: NA
D: NA
CDR3: CASSLIGEVQFF
DNA: TGTGCCAGCAGTTTAATAGGGGAGGTGCAGTTCTTC

J: TRBJ1-4
V: TRBV7-9
size: NA
D: NA
CDR3: CASSLQATLNEKLFF
DNA: TGTGCCAGCAGCTTACAGGCCACACTTAATGAAAAACTGTTTTTT

J: TRBJ2-3
V: TRBV14
size: NA
D: TRBD2
CDR3: CASSPRLAGRADTQYF
DNA: TGTGCCAGCAGCCCACGACTAGCGGGAAGGGCAGATACGCAGTATTTT

J: TRBJ2-1
V: TRBV2
size: NA
D: TRBD2
CDR3: CASRAGTSGRMSSYNEQFF
DNA: TGTGCCAGCAGGGCAGGGACTAGCGGGAGGATGAGCTCCTACAATGAGCAGTTCTTC

J: TRBJ2-3
V: TRBV3-1/TRBV3-2
size: NA
D: TRBD2
CDR3: CASSPILAGGDTQYF
DNA: TGTGCCAGCAGCCCAATTCTAGCGGGAGGAGATACGCAGTATTTT

J: TRBJ2-3
V: TRBV19
size: many
D: TRBD2
CDR3: CASSLRLAGTTDTQYF
DNA: TGTGCCAGTAGTTTAAGACTAGCGGGGACCACAGATACGCAGTATTTT

J: TRBJ1-2
V: TRBV18
size: NA
D: NA
CDR3: CASSSDSNYGYTF
DNA: TGTGCCAGCTCATCGGACAGTAACTATGGCTACACCTTC